Below, 2 T cell receptor beta chains from the same sample are listed, as sequenced in a study of metastatic and nonmetastatic thyroid tumors. Until they underwent thyroid surgery, no patient had received any treatment. TCRdb reanalyzed the PCR reads via MiXCR. The table includes 12,000 to 15,000 clones, approximately 3.8% detected once. The sequencing input was tumor tissue. The receptors here all came from a female donor with papillary thyroid cancer or a benign thyroid nodule (not recorded which). Some clones in this sample may be carry-over from other donors' samples.

This clone has just a few counts. The chain uses TRBV28 and TRBJ2-1; D uncertain. Germline loops: CDR1 MDHEN, CDR2 SYDVKM. V dropped 5 bases and J dropped 5 bases, with 13 bases sitting between them. The CDR3 has 14 residues. CDR3 in amino acids: CASSPPSLHNEQFF. CDR3 coding DNA: TGTGCCAGCAGTCCCCCTAGTTTACACAATGAGCAGTTCTTC.

This clone has at least ten counts. The chain is built from TRBV2 and TRBJ1-2; D unclear. The CDR3 runs to 13 residues. Germline CDR1 SNHLY, CDR2 FYNNEI. V was clipped by 3 bases and J by 3 bases, with 8 bases between them. Written as DNA, the CDR3 is TGTGCCAGCAGTGATGGGAGGGACTATGGCTACACCTTC. This sequence encodes CASSDGRDYGYTF.